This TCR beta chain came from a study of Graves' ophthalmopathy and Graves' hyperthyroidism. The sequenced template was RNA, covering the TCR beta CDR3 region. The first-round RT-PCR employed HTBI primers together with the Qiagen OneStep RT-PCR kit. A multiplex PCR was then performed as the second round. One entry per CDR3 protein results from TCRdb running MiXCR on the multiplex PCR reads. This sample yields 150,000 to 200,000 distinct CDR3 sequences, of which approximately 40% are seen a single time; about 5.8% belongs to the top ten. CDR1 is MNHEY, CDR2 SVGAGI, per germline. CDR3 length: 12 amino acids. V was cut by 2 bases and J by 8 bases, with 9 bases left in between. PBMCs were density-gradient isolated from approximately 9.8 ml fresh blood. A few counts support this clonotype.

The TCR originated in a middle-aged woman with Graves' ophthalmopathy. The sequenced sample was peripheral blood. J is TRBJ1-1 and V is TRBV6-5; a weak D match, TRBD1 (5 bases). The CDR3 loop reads CASSYQGREAFF. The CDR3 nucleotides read TGTGCCAGCAGTTACCAGGGTCGAGAAGCTTTCTTT.